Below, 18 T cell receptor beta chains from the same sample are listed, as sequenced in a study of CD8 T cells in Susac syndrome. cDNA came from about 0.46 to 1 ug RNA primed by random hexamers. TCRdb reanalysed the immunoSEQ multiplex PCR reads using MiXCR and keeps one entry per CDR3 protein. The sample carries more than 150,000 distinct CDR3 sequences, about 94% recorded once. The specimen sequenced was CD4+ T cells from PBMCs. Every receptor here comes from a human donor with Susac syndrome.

As DNA, the CDR3 is TGCGCCAGCAGCCAAGCCACCGGGGTCTCCTACAATGAGCAGTTCTTC. It codes for CASSQATGVSYNEQFF. The rearrangement links TRBV4-1 to TRBJ2-1, with D possibly TRBD2 on 5 matching bases. V lost 1 base, J lost 0 bases, and 10 bases lay in between. This CDR3 has 16 amino acids. CDR1 is MGHRA, CDR2 YSYEKL, per germline.

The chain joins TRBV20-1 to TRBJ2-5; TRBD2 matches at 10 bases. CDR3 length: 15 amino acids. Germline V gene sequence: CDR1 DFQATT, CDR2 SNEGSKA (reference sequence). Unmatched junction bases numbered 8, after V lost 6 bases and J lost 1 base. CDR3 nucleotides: TGCAGTGCCAGCTCTAGCGGGAGATTCCAAGAGACCCAGTACTTC. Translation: CSASSSGRFQETQYF.

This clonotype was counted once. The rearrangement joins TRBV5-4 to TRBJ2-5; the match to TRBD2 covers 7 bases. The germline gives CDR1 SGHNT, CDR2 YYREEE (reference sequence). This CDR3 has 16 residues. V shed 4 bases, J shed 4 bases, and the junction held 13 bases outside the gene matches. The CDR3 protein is CASSQSSGPVGETQYF. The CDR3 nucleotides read TGTGCCAGCAGCCAATCTAGCGGACCGGTGGGAGAGACCCAGTACTTC.

Written as DNA, the CDR3 is TGTGCCAGCCCAAGGAGCGGTGAGCAGTTCTTC. The encoded protein is CASPRSGEQFF. This chain uses TRBV6-4 with TRBJ2-1, with D possibly being TRBD2 (5 bases). There are 11 residues in the CDR3. Germline loops: CDR1 MRHNA, CDR2 SNTAGT. With 8 bases removed from V and 9 bases from J, the gap between germline ends came to 11 bases.

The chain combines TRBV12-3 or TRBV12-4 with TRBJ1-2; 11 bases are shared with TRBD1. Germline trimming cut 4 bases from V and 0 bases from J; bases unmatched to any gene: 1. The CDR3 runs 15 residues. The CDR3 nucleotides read TGTGCCAGCAGTTGGGACAGGGGGGCTAACTATGGCTACACCTTC. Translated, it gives CASSWDRGANYGYTF.

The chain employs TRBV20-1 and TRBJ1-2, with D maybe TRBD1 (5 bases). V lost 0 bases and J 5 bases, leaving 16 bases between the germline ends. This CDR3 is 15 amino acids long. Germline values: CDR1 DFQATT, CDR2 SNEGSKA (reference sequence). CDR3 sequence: CSARDSMIPGYGYTF. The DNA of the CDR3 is TGCAGTGCTAGAGATTCTATGATTCCAGGGTATGGCTACACCTTC.

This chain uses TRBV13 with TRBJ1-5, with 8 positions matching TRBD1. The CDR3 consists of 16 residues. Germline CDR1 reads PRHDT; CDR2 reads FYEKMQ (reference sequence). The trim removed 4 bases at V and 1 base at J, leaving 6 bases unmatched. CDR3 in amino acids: CASSYRQGRSNQPQHF. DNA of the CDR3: TGTGCCAGCAGCTACCGACAGGGGCGGAGCAATCAGCCCCAGCATTTT.

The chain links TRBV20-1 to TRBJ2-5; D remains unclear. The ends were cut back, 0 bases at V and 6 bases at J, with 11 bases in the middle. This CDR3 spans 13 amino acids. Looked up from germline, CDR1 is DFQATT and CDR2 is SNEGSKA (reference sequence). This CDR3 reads CSARDSSAKTQYF. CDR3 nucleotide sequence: TGCAGTGCTAGAGATTCTAGTGCTAAGACCCAGTACTTC.

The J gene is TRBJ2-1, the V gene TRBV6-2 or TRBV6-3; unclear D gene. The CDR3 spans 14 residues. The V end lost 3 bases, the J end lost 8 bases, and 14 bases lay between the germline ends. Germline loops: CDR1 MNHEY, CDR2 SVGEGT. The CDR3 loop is CASSYLGLTHEQFF. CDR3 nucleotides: TGTGCCAGCAGTTATTTGGGCTTGACCCATGAGCAGTTCTTC.

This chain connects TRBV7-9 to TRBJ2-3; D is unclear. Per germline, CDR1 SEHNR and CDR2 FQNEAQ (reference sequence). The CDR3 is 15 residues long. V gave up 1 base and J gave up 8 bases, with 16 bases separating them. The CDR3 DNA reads TGTGCCAGCAGCTTAGGTCCTAGTGGCAGAGGTACGCAGTATTTT. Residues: CASSLGPSGRGTQYF.

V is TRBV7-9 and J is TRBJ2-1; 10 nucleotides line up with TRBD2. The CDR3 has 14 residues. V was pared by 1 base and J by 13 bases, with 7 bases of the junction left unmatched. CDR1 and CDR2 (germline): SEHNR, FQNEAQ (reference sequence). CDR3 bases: TGTGCCAGCAGCTTAGGGCTAGCGGGGGCCCCCCAGTTCTTC. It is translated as CASSLGLAGAPQFF. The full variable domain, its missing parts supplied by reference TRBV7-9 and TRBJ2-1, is DTGVSQNPRHKITKRGQNVTFRCDPISEHNRLYWYRQTLGQGPEFLTYFQNEAQLEKSRLLSDRFSAERPKGSFSTLEIQRTEQGDSAMYLCASSLGLAGAPQFFGPGTRLTVL.

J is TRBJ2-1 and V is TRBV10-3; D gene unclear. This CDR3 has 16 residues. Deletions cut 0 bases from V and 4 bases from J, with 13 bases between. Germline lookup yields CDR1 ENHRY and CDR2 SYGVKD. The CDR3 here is CAISESATQGYNEQFF. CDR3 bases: TGTGCCATCAGTGAGTCGGCCACCCAAGGTTACAATGAGCAGTTCTTC.

CDR3: CACQTGDIQYF. CDR3 in DNA: TGTGCCTGCCAGACAGGGGACATTCAGTACTTC. This chain uses TRBV30 with TRBJ2-4; the match to TRBD1 covers 8 bases. Unmatched junction bases numbered 3, after V lost 6 bases and J lost 8 bases. Germline CDR1 reads GTSNPN; CDR2 reads SVGIG (reference sequence). The CDR3 sequence is 11 residues long.

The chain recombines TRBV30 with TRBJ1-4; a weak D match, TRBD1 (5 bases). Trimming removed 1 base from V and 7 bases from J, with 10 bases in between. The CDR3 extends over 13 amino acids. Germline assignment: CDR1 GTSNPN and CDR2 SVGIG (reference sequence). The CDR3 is CAWSEGPPEKLFF. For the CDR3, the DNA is TGTGCCTGGAGTGAGGGACCTCCTGAAAAACTGTTTTTT.

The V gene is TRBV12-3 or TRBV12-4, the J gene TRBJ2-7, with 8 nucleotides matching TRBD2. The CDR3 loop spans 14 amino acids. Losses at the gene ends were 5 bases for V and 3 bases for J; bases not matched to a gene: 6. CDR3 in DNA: TGTGCCAGCAGTCGACCGGGACTAGGCTACGAGCAGTACTTC. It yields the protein CASSRPGLGYEQYF.

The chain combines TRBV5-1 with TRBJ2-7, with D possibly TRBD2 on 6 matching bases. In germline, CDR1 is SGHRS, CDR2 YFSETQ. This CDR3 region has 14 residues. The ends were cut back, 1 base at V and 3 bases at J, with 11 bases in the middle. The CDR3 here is CASSLREVGYEQYF. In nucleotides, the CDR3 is TGCGCCAGCAGCTTGAGGGAGGTCGGCTACGAGCAGTACTTC.

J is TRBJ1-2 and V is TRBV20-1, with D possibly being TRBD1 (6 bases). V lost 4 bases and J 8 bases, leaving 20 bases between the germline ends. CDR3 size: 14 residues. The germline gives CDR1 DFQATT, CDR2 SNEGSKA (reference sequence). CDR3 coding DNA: TGCAGTGCTAAGATTGGGACACCAGGCTTCGGCTACACCTTC. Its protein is CSAKIGTPGFGYTF.

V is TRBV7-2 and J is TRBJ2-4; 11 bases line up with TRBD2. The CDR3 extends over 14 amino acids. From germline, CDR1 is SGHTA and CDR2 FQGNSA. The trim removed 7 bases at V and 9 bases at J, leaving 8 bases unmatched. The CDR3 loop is CASKTSGGGIIQYF. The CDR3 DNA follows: TGTGCCAGCAAAACTAGCGGGGGCGGGATCATTCAGTACTTC.